Each of the 12 T cell receptor beta chains below was sequenced from the same sample in a study of cytomegalovirus exposure and HLA in healthy donors. In the PCR, 60 Vbeta and 13 Jbeta primers were used. Sequenced by immunoSEQ multiplex PCR; TCRdb stores in-frame clones only, minus some. Here the sample spans about 150,000 clones, approximately 80% being singletons. The material sequenced was PBMCs. The origin of the receptors is a woman aged 40 to 55 in good health and CMV-seronegative.

The chain couples TRBV19 to TRBJ2-7; possibly TRBD2 for D (7 bases). The CDR3 loop spans 14 amino acids. Trimming removed 4 bases at V and 3 bases at J, with 13 bases between. From germline, CDR1 is LNHDA and CDR2 SQIVND (reference sequence). As DNA, the CDR3 is TGTGCCAGTAGTAGGGGAGCGGGACACTACGAGCAGTACTTC. Its translation is CASSRGAGHYEQYF.

This clone was detected only a few times. The identical CDR3 is also encoded by other nucleotide sequences in the sample. The chain recombines TRBV9 with TRBJ2-3; 10 bases line up with TRBD2. CDR3 length equals 16 residues. The junction had 4 bases not matched to a gene; V was cut back by 0 bases and J by 3 bases. CDR1 and CDR2 from the germline V gene are SGDLS and YYNGEE. The CDR3 DNA is TGTGCCAGCAGCGTAGGGGGTAGCGGGAGGACAGATACGCAGTATTTT. This encodes CASSVGGSGRTDTQYF.

The V call is TRBV2, the J call TRBJ1-2, with D possibly matching TRBD1 (6 bases). This CDR3 region has 10 residues. V lost 7 bases and J lost 7, with 7 bases in between. CDR1 and CDR2 (germline): SNHLY, FYNNEI. The CDR3 DNA follows: TGTGCCAGCATGGGGGCTGGCTACACCTTC. Translation: CASMGAGYTF. The complete variable domain, with remaining parts taken from reference TRBV2 and TRBJ1-2, reads EPEVTQTPSHQVTQMGQEVILRCVPISNHLYFYWYRQILGQKVEFLVSFYNNEISEKSEIFDDQFSVERPDGSNFTLKIRSTKLEDSAMYFCASMGAGYTFGSGTRLTVV.

This chain links TRBV2 with TRBJ2-5, with 11 bases fitting TRBD1. Germline CDR1 reads SNHLY; CDR2 reads FYNNEI. V shed 0 bases, J shed 5 bases, and the junction held 5 bases outside the gene matches. The CDR3 loop spans 16 amino acids. The CDR3 DNA reads TGTGCCAGCAGTGAAGCCCCGGGACAGGGGGGTGAGACCCAGTACTTC. Amino acid sequence: CASSEAPGQGGETQYF.

This clone has only a few counts. This chain joins TRBV18 and TRBJ2-7; 10 bases line up with TRBD1. CDR1 and CDR2 from the germline V gene are KGHSH and LQKENI. CDR3 length equals 14 residues. The junction had 8 bases not matched to a gene; V was cut back by 6 bases and J by 6 bases. The CDR3 loop is CASSPGQGPGEQYF. CDR3 sequence (DNA): TGTGCCAGCTCCCCGGGACAGGGGCCAGGCGAGCAGTACTTC.

The chain carries TRBV10-3 and TRBJ1-6; tentatively, D is TRBD1 (5 bases). The germline V gene encodes CDR1 ENHRY and CDR2 SYGVKD. The CDR3 totals 13 residues. Trimming removed 7 bases from V and 3 bases from J, with 7 bases in between. The CDR3 here is CAINGGYNSPLHF. The CDR3 DNA sequence: TGTGCCATCAACGGGGGCTATAATTCACCCCTCCACTTT.

The rearrangement uses TRBV7-8 and TRBJ1-6; D is possibly TRBD1 (5 bases). Looked up from germline, CDR1 is SGHVS and CDR2 is FQNEAQ. The CDR3 totals 14 residues. Between the trimmed V and J ends, which lost 1 base and 7 bases, there was a span of 8 bases. CDR3 sequence: CASSLVRGNSPLHF. CDR3 sequence (DNA): TGTGCCAGCAGCTTAGTACGGGGGAATTCACCCCTCCACTTT.

A few counts support this clone. V is TRBV6-5 and J is TRBJ1-5, with D possibly matching TRBD1 (5 bases). Per germline, CDR1 MNHEY and CDR2 SVGAGI. Trimming stripped 6 bases from V and 3 bases from J, with 9 bases between. This CDR3 has 13 residues. The CDR3: CASSPGHNQPQHF. CDR3 DNA: TGTGCCAGCAGCCCCGGACACAATCAGCCCCAGCATTTT.

The chain recombines TRBV6-4 with TRBJ1-5; D might be TRBD1 (6 bases). Per the germline V gene, CDR1 is MRHNA and CDR2 is SNTAGT. The CDR3 is 13 amino acids. The V gene lost 5 bases and the J gene lost 6 bases, with 11 bases spanning the gap. The CDR3 sequence is CASSPETGQPQHF. CDR3 nucleotides: TGTGCCAGCAGTCCAGAGACAGGTCAGCCCCAGCATTTT.

This chain joins TRBV10-3 and TRBJ2-4; 14 bases agree with TRBD2. CDR1 ENHRY and CDR2 SYGVKD come from the germline V gene. The CDR3 runs 21 residues. V was pared by 0 bases and J by 2 bases, with 12 bases of the junction left unmatched. CDR3 coding DNA: TGTGCCATCAGTGAGTCGCTCGGGGGACTAGCGGGAGCACAAACCAAAAACATTCAGTACTTC. Its protein is CAISESLGGLAGAQTKNIQYF.

This clone was counted once. The V gene is TRBV15, the J gene TRBJ1-5; tentatively, D is TRBD1 (5 bases). The CDR3 spans 13 residues. V was pared by 11 bases and J by 2 bases, with 13 bases between. Looked up from germline, CDR1 is LNHNV and CDR2 is YYDKDF (reference sequence). In DNA form, the CDR3 reads TGTGCCGCGGGACCGGCGGGCAATCAGCCCCAGCATTTT. Protein sequence: CAAGPAGNQPQHF.

This chain links TRBV6-5 with TRBJ1-6; D remains unclear. The germline V and J ends were trimmed by 5 bases and 9 bases, with 14 bases remaining between them. The germline V gene has CDR1 MNHEY and CDR2 SVGAGI. CDR3 length equals 14 residues. CDR3 region: CASSQVAGGSPLHF. The CDR3 bases are TGTGCCAGCAGTCAAGTGGCAGGAGGTTCACCCCTCCACTTT.